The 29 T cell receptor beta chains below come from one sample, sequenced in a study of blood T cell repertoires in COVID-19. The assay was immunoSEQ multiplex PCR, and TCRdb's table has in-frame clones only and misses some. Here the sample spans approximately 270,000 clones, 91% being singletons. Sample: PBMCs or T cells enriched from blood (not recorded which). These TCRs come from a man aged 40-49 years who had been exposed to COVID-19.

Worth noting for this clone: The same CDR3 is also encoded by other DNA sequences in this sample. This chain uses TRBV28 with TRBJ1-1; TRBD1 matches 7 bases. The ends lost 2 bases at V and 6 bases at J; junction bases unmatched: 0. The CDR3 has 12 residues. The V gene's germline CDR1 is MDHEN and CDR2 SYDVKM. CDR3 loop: CASSLQGAEAFF. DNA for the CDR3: TGTGCCAGCAGTTTACAGGGGGCTGAAGCTTTCTTT.

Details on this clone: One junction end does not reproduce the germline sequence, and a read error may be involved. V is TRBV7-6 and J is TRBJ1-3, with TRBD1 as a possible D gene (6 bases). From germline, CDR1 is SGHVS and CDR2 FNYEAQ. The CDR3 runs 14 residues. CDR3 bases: TGTGCCAGCAGCTCAGAGGTCAGGGGACCGGTTAGGGATTTT. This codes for CASSSEVRGPVRDF.

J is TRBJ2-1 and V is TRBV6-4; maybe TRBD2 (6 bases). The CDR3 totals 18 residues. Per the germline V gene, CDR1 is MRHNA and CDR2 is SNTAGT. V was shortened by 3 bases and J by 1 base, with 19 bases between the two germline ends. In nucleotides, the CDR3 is TGTGCCAGCAGTGAGGGGCAATGGCGGGACGGATCCTACAATGAGCAGTTCTTC. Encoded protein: CASSEGQWRDGSYNEQFF.

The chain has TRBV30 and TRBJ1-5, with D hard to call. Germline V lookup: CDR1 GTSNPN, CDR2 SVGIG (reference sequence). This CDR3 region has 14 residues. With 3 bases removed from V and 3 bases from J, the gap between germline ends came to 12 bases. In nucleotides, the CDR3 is TGTGCCTGGAGCGCCCGACATGACAATCAGCCCCAGCATTTT. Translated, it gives CAWSARHDNQPQHF.

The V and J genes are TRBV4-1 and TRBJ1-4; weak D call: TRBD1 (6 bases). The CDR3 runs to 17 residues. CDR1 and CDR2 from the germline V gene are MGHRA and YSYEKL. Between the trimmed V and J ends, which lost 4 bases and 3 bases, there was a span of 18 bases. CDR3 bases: TGCGCCAGCAGCCTTCTCCAATTGGGGGCGGCTAATGAAAAACTGTTTTTT. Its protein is CASSLLQLGAANEKLFF.

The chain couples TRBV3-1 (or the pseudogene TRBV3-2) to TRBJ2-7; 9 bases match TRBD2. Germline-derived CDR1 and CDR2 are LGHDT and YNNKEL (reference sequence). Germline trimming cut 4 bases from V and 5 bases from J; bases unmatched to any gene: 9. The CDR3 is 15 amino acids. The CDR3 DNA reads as TGTGCCAGCAGCCTTAGCGGGAGATCGAGCAACGAGCAGTACTTC. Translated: CASSLSGRSSNEQYF.

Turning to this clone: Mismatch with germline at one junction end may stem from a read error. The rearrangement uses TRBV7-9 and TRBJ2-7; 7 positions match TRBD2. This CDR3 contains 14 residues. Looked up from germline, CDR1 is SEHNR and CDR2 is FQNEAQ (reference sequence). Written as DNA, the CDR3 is TGTGCCAGCAGCTTATGGCCCGCGGGGGATGAGCAGTACTTT. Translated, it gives CASSLWPAGDEQYF. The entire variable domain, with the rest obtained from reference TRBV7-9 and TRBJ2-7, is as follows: DTGVSQNPRHKITKRGQNVTFRCDPISEHNRLYWYRQTLGQGPEFLTYFQNEAQLEKSRLLSDRFSAERPKGSFSTLEIQRTEQGDSAMYLCASSLWPAGDEQYFGPGTRLTVT.

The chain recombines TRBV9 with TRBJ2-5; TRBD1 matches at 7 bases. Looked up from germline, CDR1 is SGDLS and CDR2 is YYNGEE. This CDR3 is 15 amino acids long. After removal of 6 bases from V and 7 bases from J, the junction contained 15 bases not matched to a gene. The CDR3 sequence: CASTRDSTPRWTQYF. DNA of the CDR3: TGTGCCAGCACCCGGGACAGTACGCCAAGATGGACCCAGTACTTC.

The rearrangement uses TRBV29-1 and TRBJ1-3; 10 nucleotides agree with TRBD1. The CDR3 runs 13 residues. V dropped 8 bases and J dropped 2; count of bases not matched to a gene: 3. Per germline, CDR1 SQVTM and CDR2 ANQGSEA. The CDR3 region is CSYGQGAGNTIYF. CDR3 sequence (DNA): TGCAGCTACGGACAGGGGGCTGGAAACACCATATATTTT.

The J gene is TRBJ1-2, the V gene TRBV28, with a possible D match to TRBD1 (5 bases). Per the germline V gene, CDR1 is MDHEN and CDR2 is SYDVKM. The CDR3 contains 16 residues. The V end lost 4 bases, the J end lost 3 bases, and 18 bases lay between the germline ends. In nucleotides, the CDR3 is TGTGCCAGCAGTTATGCCCCTCGCGGGGGGGACTATGGCTACACCTTC. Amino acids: CASSYAPRGGDYGYTF.

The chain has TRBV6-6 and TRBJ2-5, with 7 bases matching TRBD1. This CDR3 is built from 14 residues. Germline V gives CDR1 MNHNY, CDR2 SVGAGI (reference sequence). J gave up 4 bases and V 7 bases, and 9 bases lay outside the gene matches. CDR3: CASTLTGRGETQYF. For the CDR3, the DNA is TGTGCCAGCACTTTGACAGGGAGAGGAGAGACCCAGTACTTC.

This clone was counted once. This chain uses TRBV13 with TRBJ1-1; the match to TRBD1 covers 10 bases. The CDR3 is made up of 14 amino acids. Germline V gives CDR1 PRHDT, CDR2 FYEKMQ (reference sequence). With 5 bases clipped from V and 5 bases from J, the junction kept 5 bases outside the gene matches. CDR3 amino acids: CASSGGQGRTEAFF. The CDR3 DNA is TGTGCCAGCAGCGGGGGACAGGGGAGAACTGAAGCTTTCTTT. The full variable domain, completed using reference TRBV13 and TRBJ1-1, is AAGVIQSPRHLIKEKRETATLKCYPIPRHDTVYWYQQGPGQDPQFLISFYEKMQSDKGSIPDRFSAQQFSDYHSELNMSSLELGDSALYFCASSGGQGRTEAFFGQGTRLTVV.

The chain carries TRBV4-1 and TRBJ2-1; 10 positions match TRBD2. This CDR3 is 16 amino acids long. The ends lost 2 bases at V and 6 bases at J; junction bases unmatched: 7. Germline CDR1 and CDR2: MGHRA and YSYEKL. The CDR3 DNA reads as TGCGCCAGCAGCCAATCGCGGACTAGCGGAATCAATGAGCAGTTCTTC. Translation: CASSQSRTSGINEQFF.

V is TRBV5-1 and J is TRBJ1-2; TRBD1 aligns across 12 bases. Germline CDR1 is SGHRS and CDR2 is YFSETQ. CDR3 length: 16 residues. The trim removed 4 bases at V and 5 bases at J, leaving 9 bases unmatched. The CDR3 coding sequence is TGCGCCAGCAGCCCGGAATCGGGACAGGGGGCTTATGGCTACACCTTC. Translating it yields CASSPESGQGAYGYTF.

CDR3 amino acids: CASSPTSGANYGYTF. The DNA of the CDR3 is TGTGCCAGCTCACCAACCTCAGGGGCTAACTATGGCTACACCTTC. The chain is built from TRBV18 and TRBJ1-2; TRBD1 might be the D (6 bases). Per the germline V gene, CDR1 is KGHSH and CDR2 is LQKENI. The CDR3 loop spans 15 amino acids. The ends were cut back, 2 bases at V and 0 bases at J, with 10 bases in the middle.

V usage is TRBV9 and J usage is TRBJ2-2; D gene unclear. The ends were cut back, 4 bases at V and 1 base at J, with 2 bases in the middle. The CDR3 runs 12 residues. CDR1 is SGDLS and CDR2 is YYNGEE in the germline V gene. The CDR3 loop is CASSQNTGELFF. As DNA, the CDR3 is TGTGCCAGCAGCCAGAACACCGGGGAGCTGTTTTTT.

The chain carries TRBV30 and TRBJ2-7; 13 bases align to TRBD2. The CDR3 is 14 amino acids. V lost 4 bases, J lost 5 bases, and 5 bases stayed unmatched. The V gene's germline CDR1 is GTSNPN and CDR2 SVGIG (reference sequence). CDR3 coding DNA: TGTGCCTGGACTCGACTAGCGGGAGGTAACGAGCAGTACTTC. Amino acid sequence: CAWTRLAGGNEQYF. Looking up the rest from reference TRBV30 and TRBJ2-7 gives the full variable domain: SQTIHQWPATLVQPVGSPLSLECTVEGTSNPNLYWYRQAAGRGLQLLFYSVGIGQISSEVPQNLSASRPQDRQFILSSKKLLLSDSGFYLCAWTRLAGGNEQYFGPGTRLTVT.

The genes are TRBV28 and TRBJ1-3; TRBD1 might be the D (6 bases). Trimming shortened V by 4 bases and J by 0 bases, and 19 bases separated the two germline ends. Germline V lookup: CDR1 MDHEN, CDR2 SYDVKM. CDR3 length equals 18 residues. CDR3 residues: CASSSSSQGTLSGNTIYF. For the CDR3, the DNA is TGTGCCAGCAGTTCGTCGTCCCAGGGGACCCTCTCTGGAAACACCATATATTTT.

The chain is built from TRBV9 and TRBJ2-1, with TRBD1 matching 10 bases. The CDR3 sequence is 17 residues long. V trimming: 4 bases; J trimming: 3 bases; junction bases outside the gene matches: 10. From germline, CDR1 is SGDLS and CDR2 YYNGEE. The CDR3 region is CASSSTIRDRGYNEQFF. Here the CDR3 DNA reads TGTGCCAGCAGCTCAACGATCCGGGACAGGGGCTACAATGAGCAGTTCTTC.

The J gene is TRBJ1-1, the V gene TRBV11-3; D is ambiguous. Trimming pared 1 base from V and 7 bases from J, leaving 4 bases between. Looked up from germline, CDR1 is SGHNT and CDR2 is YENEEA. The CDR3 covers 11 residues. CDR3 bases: TGTGCCAGCAGCTTAGCGGGTGAAGCTTTCTTT. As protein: CASSLAGEAFF.

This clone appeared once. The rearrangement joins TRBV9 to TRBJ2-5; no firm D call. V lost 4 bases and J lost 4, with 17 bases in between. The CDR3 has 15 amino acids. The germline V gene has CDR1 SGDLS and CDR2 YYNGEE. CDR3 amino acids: CASSRNHRGGETQYF. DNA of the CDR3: TGTGCCAGCAGCCGGAACCACCGAGGCGGAGAGACCCAGTACTTC.

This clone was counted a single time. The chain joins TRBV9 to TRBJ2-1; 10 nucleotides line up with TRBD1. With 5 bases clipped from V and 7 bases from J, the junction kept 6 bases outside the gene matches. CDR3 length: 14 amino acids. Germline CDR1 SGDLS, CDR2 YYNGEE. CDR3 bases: TGTGCCAGCAGTGACCGGGACAGGGGAAATGAGCAGTTCTTC. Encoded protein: CASSDRDRGNEQFF.

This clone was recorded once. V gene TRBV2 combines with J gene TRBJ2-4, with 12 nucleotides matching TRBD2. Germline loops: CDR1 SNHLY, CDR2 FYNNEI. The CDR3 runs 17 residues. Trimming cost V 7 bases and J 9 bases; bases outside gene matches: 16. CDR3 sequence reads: CASTLGVLAGGGSIQYF. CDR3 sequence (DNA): TGTGCCAGCACTCTCGGGGTACTAGCGGGAGGAGGGAGCATTCAGTACTTC.

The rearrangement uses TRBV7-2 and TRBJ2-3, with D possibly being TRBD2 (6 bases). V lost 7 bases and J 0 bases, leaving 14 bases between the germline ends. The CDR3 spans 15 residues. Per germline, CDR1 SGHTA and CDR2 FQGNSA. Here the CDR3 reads CASTYSGSSTDTQYF. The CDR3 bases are TGTGCCAGCACCTACAGCGGGTCTAGCACAGATACGCAGTATTTT.

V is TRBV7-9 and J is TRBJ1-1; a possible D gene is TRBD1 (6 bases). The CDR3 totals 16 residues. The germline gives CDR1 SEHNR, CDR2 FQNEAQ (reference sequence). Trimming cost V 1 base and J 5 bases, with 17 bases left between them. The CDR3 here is CASSLGAGYDRTEAFF. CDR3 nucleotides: TGTGCCAGCAGCTTAGGGGCAGGGTATGACAGGACTGAAGCTTTCTTT. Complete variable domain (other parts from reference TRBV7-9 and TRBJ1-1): DTGVSQNPRHKITKRGQNVTFRCDPISEHNRLYWYRQTLGQGPEFLTYFQNEAQLEKSRLLSDRFSAERPKGSFSTLEIQRTEQGDSAMYLCASSLGAGYDRTEAFFGQGTRLTVV.

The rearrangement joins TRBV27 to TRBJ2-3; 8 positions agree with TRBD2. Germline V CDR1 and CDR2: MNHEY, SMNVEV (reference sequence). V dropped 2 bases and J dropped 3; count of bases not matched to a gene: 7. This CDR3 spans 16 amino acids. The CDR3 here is CASSLLAGVVTDTQYF. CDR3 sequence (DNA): TGTGCCAGCAGTTTACTAGCGGGCGTCGTAACAGATACGCAGTATTTT.

DNA of the CDR3: TGTGCCATCAGCGAACCAGCGCGGAAGTCCTACAATGAGCAGTTCTTC. The encoded protein is CAISEPARKSYNEQFF. The chain combines TRBV10-3 with TRBJ2-1, with no clear D. Germline CDR1 ENHRY, CDR2 SYGVKD. The CDR3 is 16 amino acids. V gave up 6 bases and J gave up 1 base, with 16 bases separating them.

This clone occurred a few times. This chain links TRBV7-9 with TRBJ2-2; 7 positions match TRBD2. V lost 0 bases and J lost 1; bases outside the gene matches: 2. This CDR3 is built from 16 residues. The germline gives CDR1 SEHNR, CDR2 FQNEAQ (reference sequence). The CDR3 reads CASSLAGGGNTGELFF. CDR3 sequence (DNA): TGTGCCAGCAGCTTAGCCGGCGGGGGGAACACCGGGGAGCTGTTTTTT.

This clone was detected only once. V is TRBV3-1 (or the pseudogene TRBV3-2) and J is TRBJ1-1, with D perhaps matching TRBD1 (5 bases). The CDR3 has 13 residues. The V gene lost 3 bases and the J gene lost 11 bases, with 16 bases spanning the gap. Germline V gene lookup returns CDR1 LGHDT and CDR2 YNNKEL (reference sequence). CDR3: CASSQPQGSRAFF. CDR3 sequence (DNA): TGTGCCAGCAGCCAGCCCCAGGGAAGTCGGGCTTTCTTT.